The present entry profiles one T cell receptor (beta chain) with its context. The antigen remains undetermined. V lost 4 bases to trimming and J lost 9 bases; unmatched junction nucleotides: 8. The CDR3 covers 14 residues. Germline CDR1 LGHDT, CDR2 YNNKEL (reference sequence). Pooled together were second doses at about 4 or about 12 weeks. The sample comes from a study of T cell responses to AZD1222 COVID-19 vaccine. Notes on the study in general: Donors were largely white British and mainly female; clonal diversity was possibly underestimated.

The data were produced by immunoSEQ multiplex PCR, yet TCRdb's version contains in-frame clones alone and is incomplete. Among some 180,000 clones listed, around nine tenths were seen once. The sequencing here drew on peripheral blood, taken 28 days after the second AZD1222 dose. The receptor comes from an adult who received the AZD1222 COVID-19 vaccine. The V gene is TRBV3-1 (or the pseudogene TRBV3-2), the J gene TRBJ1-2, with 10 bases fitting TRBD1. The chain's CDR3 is CASSRADRGLSYTF. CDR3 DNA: TGTGCCAGCAGCCGTGCGGACAGGGGGTTGAGCTACACCTTC.